One T cell receptor beta chain is described in this entry. The antigen remains undetermined. This sample was taken from a study of tumor-infiltrating lymphocytes in localized non-small cell lung cancer. About the study: Several tumor histologies, both smoking statuses, and some post-neoadjuvant chemotherapy samples were included. Overall study results and limits: No link was found between tumor T-cell fraction and recurrence-free survival. Compared with uninvolved lung, tumors showed higher T cell infiltration by TCRbeta sequencing.

Between the trimmed V and J ends, which lost 4 bases and 4 bases, there was a span of 10 bases. This CDR3 spans 13 amino acids. CDR1 is SEHNR and CDR2 is FQNEAQ in the germline V gene (reference sequence). Here immunoSEQ multiplex PCR was the method, and the copy in TCRdb shows in-frame clones only, minus some. The sample records around 21,000 clones, 70% to 80% being singletons. The V call is TRBV7-9, the J call TRBJ2-5; D uncertain. The sequenced material came from lung tumor tissue. The TCR comes from a human donor with non-small cell lung cancer. The CDR3 is CASSSKTGETQYF. In DNA form, the CDR3 reads TGTGCCAGCAGCTCGAAGACGGGAGAGACCCAGTACTTC.